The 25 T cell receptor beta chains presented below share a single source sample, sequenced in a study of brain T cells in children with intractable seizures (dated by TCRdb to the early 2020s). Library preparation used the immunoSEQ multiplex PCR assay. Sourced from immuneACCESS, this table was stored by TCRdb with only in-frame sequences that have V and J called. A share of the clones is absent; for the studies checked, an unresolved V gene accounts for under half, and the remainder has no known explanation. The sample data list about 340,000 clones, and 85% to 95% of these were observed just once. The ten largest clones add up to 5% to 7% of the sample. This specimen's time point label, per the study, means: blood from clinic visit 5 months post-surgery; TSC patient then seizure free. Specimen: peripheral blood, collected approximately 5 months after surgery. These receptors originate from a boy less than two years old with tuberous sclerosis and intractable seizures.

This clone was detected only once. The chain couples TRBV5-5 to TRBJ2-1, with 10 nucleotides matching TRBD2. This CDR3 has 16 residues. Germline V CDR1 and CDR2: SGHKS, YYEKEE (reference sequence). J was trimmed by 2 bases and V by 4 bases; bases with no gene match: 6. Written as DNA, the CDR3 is TGTGCCAGCAGCAAGATAAGCGGGGGGGCCTACAATGAGCAGTTCTTC. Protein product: CASSKISGGAYNEQFF.

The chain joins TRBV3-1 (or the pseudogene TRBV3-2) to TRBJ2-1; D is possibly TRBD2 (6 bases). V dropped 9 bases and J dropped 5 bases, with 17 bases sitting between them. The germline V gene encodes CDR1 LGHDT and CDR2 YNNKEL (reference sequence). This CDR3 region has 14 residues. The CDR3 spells CASLGPGDHNEQFF. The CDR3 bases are TGTGCCAGTCTCGGACCGGGGGACCACAATGAGCAGTTCTTC.

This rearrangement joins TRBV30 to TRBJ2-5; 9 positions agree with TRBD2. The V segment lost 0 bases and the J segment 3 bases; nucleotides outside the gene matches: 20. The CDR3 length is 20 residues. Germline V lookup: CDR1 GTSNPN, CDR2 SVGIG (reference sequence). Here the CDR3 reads CAWSVQRAPMLAGIEETQYF. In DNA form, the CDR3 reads TGTGCCTGGAGTGTACAGCGGGCCCCTATGCTAGCGGGAATCGAAGAGACCCAGTACTTC. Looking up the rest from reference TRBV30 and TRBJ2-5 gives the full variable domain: SQTIHQWPATLVQPVGSPLSLECTVEGTSNPNLYWYRQAAGRGLQLLFYSVGIGQISSEVPQNLSASRPQDRQFILSSKKLLLSDSGFYLCAWSVQRAPMLAGIEETQYFGPGTRLLVL.

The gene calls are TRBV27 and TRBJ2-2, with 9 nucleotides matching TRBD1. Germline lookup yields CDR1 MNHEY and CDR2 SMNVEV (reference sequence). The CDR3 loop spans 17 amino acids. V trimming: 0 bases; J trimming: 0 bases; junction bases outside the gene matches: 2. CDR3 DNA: TGTGCCAGCAGTTTATCGTACAGGGGGCCGAACACCGGGGAGCTGTTTTTT. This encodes CASSLSYRGPNTGELFF.

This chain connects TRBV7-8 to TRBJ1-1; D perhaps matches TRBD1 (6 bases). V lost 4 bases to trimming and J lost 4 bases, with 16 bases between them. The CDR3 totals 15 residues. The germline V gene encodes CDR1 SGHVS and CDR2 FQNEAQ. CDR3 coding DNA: TGTGCCAGCAGCTCCCCTGAAGGGGGAGGCACTGAAGCTTTCTTT. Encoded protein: CASSSPEGGGTEAFF. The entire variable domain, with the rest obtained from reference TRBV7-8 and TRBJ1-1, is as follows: GAGVSQSPRYKVAKRGQDVALRCDPISGHVSLFWYQQALGQGPEFLTYFQNEAQLDKSGLPSDRFFAERPEGSVSTLKIQRTQQEDSAVYLCASSSPEGGGTEAFFGQGTRLTVV.

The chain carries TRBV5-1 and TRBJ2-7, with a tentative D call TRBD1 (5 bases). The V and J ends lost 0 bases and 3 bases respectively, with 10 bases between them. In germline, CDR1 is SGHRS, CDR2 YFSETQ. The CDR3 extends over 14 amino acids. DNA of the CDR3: TGCGCCAGCAGCTTGGCTCAGGGTGGCTACGAGCAGTACTTC. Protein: CASSLAQGGYEQYF.

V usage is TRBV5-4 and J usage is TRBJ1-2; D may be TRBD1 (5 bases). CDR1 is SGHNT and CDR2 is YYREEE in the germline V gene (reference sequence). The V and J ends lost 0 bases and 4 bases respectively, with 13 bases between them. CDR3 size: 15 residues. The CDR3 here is CASSLGGSPPYGYTF. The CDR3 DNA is TGTGCCAGCAGCTTGGGGGGCAGTCCACCCTATGGCTACACCTTC.

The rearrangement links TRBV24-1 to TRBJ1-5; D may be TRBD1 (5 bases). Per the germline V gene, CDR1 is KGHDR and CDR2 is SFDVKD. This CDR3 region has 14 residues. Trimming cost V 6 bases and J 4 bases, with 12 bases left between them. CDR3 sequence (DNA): TGTGCCACCAGTCTGGCAGGGCGAAATCAGCCCCAGCATTTT. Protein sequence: CATSLAGRNQPQHF.

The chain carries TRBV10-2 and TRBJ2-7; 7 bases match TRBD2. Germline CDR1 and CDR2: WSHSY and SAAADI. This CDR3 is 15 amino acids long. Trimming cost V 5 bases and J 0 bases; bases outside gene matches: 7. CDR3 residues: CASSHGLEVSYEQYF. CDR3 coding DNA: TGCGCCAGCAGTCACGGACTAGAGGTCTCCTACGAGCAGTACTTC.

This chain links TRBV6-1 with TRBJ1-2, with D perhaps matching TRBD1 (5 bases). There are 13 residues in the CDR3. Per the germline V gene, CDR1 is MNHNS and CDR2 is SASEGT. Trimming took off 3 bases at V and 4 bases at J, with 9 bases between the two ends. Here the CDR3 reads CASSDWGGYGYTF. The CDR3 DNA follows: TGTGCCAGCAGTGATTGGGGGGGCTATGGCTACACCTTC.

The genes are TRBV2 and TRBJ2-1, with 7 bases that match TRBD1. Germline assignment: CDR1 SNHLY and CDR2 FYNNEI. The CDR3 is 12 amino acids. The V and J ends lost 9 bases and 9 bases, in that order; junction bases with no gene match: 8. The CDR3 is CASLQGFGEQFF. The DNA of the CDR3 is TGTGCCAGTCTACAGGGGTTTGGTGAGCAGTTCTTC.

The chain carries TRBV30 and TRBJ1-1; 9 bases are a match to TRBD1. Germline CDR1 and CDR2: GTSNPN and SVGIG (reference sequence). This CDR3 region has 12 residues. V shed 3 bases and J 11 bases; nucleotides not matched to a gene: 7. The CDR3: CAWSPQGARAFF. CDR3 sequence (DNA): TGTGCCTGGAGCCCACAGGGGGCAAGGGCTTTCTTT.

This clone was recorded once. DNA of the CDR3: TGTGCCAGCAGTTACGGTGTCAAACACAATGAGCAGTTCTTC. Its protein is CASSYGVKHNEQFF. The V call is TRBV6-5, the J call TRBJ2-1; D ambiguous. The CDR3 contains 14 residues. Germline V gene lookup returns CDR1 MNHEY and CDR2 SVGAGI. V was pared by 2 bases and J by 5 bases, with 10 bases between.

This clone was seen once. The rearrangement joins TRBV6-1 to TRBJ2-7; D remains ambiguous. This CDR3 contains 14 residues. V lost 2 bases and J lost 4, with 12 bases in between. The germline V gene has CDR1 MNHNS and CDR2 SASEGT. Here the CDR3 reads CASSESLRYYEQYF. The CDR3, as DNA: TGTGCCAGCAGTGAATCTCTCAGATATTACGAGCAGTACTTC.

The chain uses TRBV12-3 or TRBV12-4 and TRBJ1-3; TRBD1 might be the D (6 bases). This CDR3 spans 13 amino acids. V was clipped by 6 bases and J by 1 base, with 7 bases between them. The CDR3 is CASRQGSGNTIYF. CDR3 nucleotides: TGTGCCAGCAGGCAGGGGTCTGGAAACACCATATATTTT.

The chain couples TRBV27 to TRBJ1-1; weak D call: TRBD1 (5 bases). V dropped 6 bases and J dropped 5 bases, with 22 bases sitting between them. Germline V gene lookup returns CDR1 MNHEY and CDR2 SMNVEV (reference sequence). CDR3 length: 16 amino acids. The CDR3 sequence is CASSHHQVAGLTEAFF. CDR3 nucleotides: TGTGCCAGCAGCCACCACCAGGTGGCAGGGCTGACTGAAGCTTTCTTT.

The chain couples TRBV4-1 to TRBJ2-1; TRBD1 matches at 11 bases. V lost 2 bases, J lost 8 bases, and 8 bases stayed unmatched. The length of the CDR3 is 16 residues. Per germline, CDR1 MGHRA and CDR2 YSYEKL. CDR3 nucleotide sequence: TGCGCCAGCAGCCAACCGACCCGGGACAGGGGGTATGAGCAGTTCTTC. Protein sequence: CASSQPTRDRGYEQFF.

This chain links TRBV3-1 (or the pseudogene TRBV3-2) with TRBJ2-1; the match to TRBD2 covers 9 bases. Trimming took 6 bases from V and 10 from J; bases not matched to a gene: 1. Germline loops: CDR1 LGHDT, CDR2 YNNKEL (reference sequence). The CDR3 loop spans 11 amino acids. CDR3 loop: CASRLAGEQFF. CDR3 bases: TGTGCCAGCAGGCTAGCGGGGGAGCAGTTCTTC.

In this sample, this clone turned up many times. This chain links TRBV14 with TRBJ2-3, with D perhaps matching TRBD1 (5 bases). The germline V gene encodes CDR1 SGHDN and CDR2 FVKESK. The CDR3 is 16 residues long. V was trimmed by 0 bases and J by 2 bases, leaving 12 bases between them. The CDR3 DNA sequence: TGTGCCAGCAGCCAAGATGCTGGCAGGGCCACAGATACGCAGTATTTT. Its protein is CASSQDAGRATDTQYF.

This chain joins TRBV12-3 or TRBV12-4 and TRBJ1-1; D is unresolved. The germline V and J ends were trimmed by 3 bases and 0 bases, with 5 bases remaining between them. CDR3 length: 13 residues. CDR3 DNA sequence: TGTGCCAGCAGTTTGTTCGTGAACACTGAAGCTTTCTTT. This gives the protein CASSLFVNTEAFF.

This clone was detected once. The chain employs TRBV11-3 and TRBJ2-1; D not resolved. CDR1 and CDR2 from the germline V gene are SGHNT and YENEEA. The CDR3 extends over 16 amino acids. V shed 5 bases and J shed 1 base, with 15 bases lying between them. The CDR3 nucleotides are TGTGCCAGCAGCCCCATAATAGCATCGTCCTACAATGAGCAGTTCTTC. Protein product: CASSPIIASSYNEQFF. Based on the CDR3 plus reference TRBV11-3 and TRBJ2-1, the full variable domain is EAGVVQSPRYKIIEKKQPVAFWCNPISGHNTLYWYLQNLGQGPELLIRYENEEAVDDSQLPKDRFSAERLKGVDSTLKIQPAELGDSAVYLCASSPIIASSYNEQFFGPGTRLTVL.

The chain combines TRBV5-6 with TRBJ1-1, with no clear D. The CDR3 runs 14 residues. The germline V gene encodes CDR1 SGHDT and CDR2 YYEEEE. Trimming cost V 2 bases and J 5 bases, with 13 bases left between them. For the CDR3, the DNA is TGTGCCAGCAGCTTTAGGGTGAGTGGAACTGAAGCTTTCTTT. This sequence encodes CASSFRVSGTEAFF.

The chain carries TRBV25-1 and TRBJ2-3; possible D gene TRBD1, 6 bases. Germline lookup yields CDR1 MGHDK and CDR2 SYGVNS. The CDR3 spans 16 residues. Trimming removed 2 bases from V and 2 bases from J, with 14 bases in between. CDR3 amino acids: CASSEPGHPNTDTQYF. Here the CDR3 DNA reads TGTGCCAGCAGTGAACCGGGACACCCGAACACAGATACGCAGTATTTT.

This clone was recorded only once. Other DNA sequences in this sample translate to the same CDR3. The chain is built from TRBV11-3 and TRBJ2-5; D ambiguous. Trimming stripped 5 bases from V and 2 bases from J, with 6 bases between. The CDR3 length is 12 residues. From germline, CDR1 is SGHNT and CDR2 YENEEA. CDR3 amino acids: CASSLNQETQYF. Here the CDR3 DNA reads TGTGCCAGCAGCCTTAATCAAGAGACCCAGTACTTC.

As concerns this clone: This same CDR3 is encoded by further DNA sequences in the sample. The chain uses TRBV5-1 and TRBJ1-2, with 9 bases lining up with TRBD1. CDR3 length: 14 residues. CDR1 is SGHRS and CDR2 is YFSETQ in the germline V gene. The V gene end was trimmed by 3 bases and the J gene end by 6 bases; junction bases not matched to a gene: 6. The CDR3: CASSSDRGSDGYTF. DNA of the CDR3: TGCGCCAGCAGCTCGGACAGGGGTTCAGATGGCTACACCTTC.